The clone carrying this TCR beta chain was observed a few times. Its antigen is currently unknown. Germline CDR1 MGHRA, CDR2 YSYEKL. The CDR3 sequence is 17 residues long. Trimming at V came to 2 bases and at J to 6 bases, leaving 11 bases not matched to a gene. The sample belongs to a study of cytomegalovirus exposure and HLA in healthy donors. General study results and limits: Donors were assumed by presence/absence analyses to have roughly uniform sequencing depth.

The study ran its PCR with 60 Vbeta and 13 Jbeta primers. Clones were read by immunoSEQ multiplex PCR, and TCRdb kept only the in-frame ones, dropping some. This repertoire shows some 110,000 clones, roughly 73% found once; its top ten account for about 0.92%. This receptor was identified in a woman aged 25-40 years in good health and CMV-seronegative. Material: PBMCs. The chain uses TRBV4-1 and TRBJ1-5; 9 bases map to TRBD1. CDR3 sequence: CASSQLVFTGGRQPQHF. The DNA of the CDR3 is TGCGCCAGCAGCCAATTGGTCTTTACAGGGGGCCGTCAGCCCCAGCATTTT.